The entry that follows covers one TCR beta chain sequence. The CDR3 is 14 residues long. Germline CDR1 reads SNHLY; CDR2 reads FYNNEI. V was pared by 6 bases and J by 2 bases, with 12 bases between. The sample is drawn from a study of identical twins. TCRdb processed the 5' RACE reads anew with MiXCR; each CDR3 protein has one entry. The sample carries about 890,000 distinct CDR3 sequences, approximately 13% recorded once. These data were also reused for a study on yellow fever vaccine responses in identical twins.

Sequencing was done on a sample of PBMCs. The sequence was obtained from a woman aged 18-30 years in good health. The rearrangement joins TRBV2 to TRBJ2-3, with D perhaps matching TRBD2 (5 bases). CDR3: CASRGRGFTDTQYF. The CDR3 bases are TGTGCCAGCAGGGGCCGGGGATTCACAGATACGCAGTATTTT.